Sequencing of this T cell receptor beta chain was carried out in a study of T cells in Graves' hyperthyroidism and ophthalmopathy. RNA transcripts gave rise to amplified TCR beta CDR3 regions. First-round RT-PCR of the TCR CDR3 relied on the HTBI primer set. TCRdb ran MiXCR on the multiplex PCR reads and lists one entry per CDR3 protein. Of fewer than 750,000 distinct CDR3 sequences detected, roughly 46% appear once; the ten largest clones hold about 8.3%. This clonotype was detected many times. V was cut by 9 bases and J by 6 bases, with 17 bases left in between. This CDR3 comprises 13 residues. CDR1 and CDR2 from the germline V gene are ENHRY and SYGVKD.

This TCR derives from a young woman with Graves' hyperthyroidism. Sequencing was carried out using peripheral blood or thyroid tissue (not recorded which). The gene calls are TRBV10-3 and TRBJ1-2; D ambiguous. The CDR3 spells CAIKTGITDGYTF. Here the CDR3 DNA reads TGTGCCATTAAGACGGGGATAACGGATGGCTACACCTTC.